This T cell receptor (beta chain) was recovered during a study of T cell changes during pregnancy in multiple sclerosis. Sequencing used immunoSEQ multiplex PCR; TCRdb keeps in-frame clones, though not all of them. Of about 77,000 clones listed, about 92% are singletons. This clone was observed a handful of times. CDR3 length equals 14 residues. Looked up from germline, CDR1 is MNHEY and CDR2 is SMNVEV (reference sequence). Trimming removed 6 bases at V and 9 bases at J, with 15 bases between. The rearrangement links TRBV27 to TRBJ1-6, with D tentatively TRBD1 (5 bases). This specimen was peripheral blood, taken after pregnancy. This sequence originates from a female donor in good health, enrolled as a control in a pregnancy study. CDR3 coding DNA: TGTGCCAGCAGCCTCCAGGGATTTGGTTCACCCCTCCACTTT. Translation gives CASSLQGFGSPLHF.